This T cell receptor (beta chain) derives from a study of T-cell memory formation after mild COVID-19. Study results and limitations: CD4+ clones that contracted lay mainly in CM and EM; CD8+ ones lay in EMRA. Some responding clones appeared in pre-infection memory, suggesting cross-reactive memory joined.

Constant-segment primers and 5'RACE yielded cDNA libraries for TCR alpha and TCR beta, each carrying sample barcodes and UMIs. TCRdb reprocessed the 5' RACE reads via MiXCR and lists one record per CDR3 protein. The data show 400,000 or so distinct CDR3 sequences, about 19% seen once. This clonotype was picked up a small number of times. No antigen is known for it. This clonotype was obtained from an adult woman who had mild COVID-19 (a few samples of this study predate the infection). Cell type and time point are not known. The sequencing input was PBMCs or a T cell subset sorted from them (not recorded which).

CDR3 loop: CASSLSDWGLGYEQYF. The CDR3 coding sequence is TGTGCCAGCAGTTTAAGTGATTGGGGATTAGGATACGAGCAGTACTTC. This chain links TRBV12-3 or TRBV12-4 with TRBJ2-7; no definite D call. The V end lost 2 bases, the J end lost 4 bases, and 18 bases lay between the germline ends. The CDR3 is made up of 16 amino acids.